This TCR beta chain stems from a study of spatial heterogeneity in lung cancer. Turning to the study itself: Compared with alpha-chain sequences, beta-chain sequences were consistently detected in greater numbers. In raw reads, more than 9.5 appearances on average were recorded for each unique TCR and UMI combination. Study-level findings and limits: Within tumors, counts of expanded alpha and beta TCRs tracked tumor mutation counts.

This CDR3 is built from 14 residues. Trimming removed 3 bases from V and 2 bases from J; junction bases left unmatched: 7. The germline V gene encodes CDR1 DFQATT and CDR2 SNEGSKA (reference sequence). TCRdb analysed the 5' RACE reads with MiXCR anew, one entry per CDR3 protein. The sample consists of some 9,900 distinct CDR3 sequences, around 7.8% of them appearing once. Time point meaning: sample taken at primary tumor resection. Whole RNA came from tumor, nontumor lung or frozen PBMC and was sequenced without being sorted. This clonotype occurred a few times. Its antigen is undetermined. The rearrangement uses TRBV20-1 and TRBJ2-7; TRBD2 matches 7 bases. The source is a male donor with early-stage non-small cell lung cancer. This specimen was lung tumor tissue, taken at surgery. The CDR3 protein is CSARGLRGTYEQYF. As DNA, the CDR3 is TGCAGTGCTAGGGGTTTGCGGGGGACCTACGAGCAGTACTTC.